The next 21 T cell receptor beta chains were all read from a single sample in a study of PD-1 blockade in classical Hodgkin lymphoma. The time point here: cycle 4 day 1 (C4D1), after five to seven weeks of nivolumab. Following autologous stem cell transplantation, relapse occurred in every patient, and exposure to brentuximab vedotin varied. TCRdb's table, derived via immunoSEQ multiplex PCR, lists solely in-frame clones and lacks some. The sample has fewer than 95,000 clones; 83% are singletons. This material consisted of peripheral blood mononuclear cells (PBMCs), taken before the fourth cycle of nivolumab. All receptors derive from a human donor with classical Hodgkin lymphoma.

The CDR3 region has the DNA TGTGCCAGCAGCCTCGGAAGGCGGGGAGGAGACACCTTC. Its protein product is CASSLGRRGGDTF. The V and J genes are TRBV6-5 and TRBJ1-2; unclear D gene. Germline assignment: CDR1 MNHEY and CDR2 SVGAGI. The V gene lost 6 bases and the J gene lost 12 bases, with 20 bases spanning the gap. The CDR3 contains 13 residues.

The V gene is TRBV19, the J gene TRBJ1-1, with 8 bases that match TRBD1. This CDR3 has 16 amino acids. V shed 4 bases, J shed 2 bases, and the junction held 9 bases outside the gene matches. CDR1 is LNHDA and CDR2 is SQIVND in the germline V gene (reference sequence). The DNA for the CDR3 is TGTGCCAGTAGTACCAGGCGGACAGGGAGCAACACTGAAGCTTTCTTT. Translating it yields CASSTRRTGSNTEAFF. The full variable domain, completed using reference TRBV19 and TRBJ1-1, is DGGITQSPKYLFRKEGQNVTLSCEQNLNHDAMYWYRQDPGQGLRLIYYSQIVNDFQKGDIAEGYSVSREKKESFPLTVTSAQKNPTAFYLCASSTRRTGSNTEAFFGQGTRLTVV.

The DNA of the CDR3 is TGTGCCACCAGCAGACGACTTGGGGGCACAGATACGCAGTATTTT. It yields the protein CATSRRLGGTDTQYF. The chain is built from TRBV15 and TRBJ2-3; no clear D gene. CDR3 length: 15 amino acids. In germline, CDR1 is LNHNV, CDR2 YYDKDF (reference sequence). V gave up 2 bases and J gave up 1 base, with 10 bases separating them.

This clone showed up just once. V usage is TRBV30 and J usage is TRBJ2-1; TRBD1 or TRBD2 may be the D gene (5 bases each). V lost 1 base and J 14 bases, leaving 18 bases between the germline ends. The CDR3 spans 13 residues. Per the germline V gene, CDR1 is GTSNPN and CDR2 is SVGIG (reference sequence). CDR3 residues: CAWSDLGRAEEFF. The DNA for the CDR3 is TGTGCCTGGAGTGACCTTGGCAGGGCGGAGGAGTTCTTC.

V gene TRBV5-4 combines with J gene TRBJ2-2; D unclear. Germline CDR1 reads SGHNT; CDR2 reads YYREEE (reference sequence). Deletions cut 3 bases from V and 2 bases from J, with 8 bases between. The CDR3 totals 14 residues. The CDR3 DNA sequence: TGTGCCAGCAGCTGGAAGGGAAACACCGGGGAGCTGTTTTTT. This codes for CASSWKGNTGELFF.

J is TRBJ2-7 and V is TRBV5-1; D might be TRBD2 (6 bases). V gave up 3 bases and J gave up 1 base, with 20 bases separating them. The CDR3 runs 17 residues. Per the germline V gene, CDR1 is SGHRS and CDR2 is YFSETQ. The CDR3 spells CASSSGPRQSGSYEQYF. The CDR3 nucleotides read TGCGCCAGCAGCTCGGGGCCCAGACAGAGCGGGTCCTACGAGCAGTACTTC.

The chain couples TRBV18 to TRBJ2-2; TRBD1 matches 7 bases. V lost 3 bases to trimming and J lost 2 bases; unmatched junction nucleotides: 3. The CDR3 loop spans 15 amino acids. The germline V gene encodes CDR1 KGHSH and CDR2 LQKENI. For the CDR3, the DNA is TGTGCCAGCTCACCCACAGGGGCCAACACCGGGGAGCTGTTTTTT. It yields the protein CASSPTGANTGELFF.

The V gene is TRBV9, the J gene TRBJ2-2; a possible D gene is TRBD1 (5 bases). Trimming stripped 4 bases from V and 6 bases from J, with 13 bases between. This CDR3 has 14 amino acids. The germline V gene encodes CDR1 SGDLS and CDR2 YYNGEE. CDR3 sequence: CASSTNSRAGELFF. DNA for the CDR3: TGTGCCAGCAGCACAAACAGCAGGGCCGGGGAGCTGTTTTTT.

V usage is TRBV13 and J usage is TRBJ2-5, with a weak D call TRBD2 (6 bases). The ends were cut back, 7 bases at V and 4 bases at J, with 13 bases in the middle. CDR3 length: 13 amino acids. Germline V gene data show CDR1 as PRHDT and CDR2 as FYEKMQ (reference sequence). The CDR3 nucleotides read TGTGCCAGCAAGGTGCGGGGAGGAGAGACCCAGTACTTC. Protein product: CASKVRGGETQYF. The entire variable domain, with the rest obtained from reference TRBV13 and TRBJ2-5, is as follows: AAGVIQSPRHLIKEKRETATLKCYPIPRHDTVYWYQQGPGQDPQFLISFYEKMQSDKGSIPDRFSAQQFSDYHSELNMSSLELGDSALYFCASKVRGGETQYFGPGTRLLVL.

This clone appeared a single time. CDR3 DNA sequence: TGTGCCAGCAGCTCCTTCTCTGAAAAACTGTTTTTT. Its translation: CASSSFSEKLFF. This rearrangement joins TRBV7-2 to TRBJ1-4; no firm D call. Germline V gives CDR1 SGHTA, CDR2 FQGNSA. V lost 4 bases to trimming and J lost 7 bases, with 7 bases between them. The CDR3 totals 12 residues.

The V call is TRBV5-4, the J call TRBJ2-5; D gene unclear. Trimming shortened V by 2 bases and J by 2 bases, and 10 bases separated the two germline ends. Germline CDR1 and CDR2: SGHNT and YYREEE (reference sequence). CDR3 length: 14 residues. The CDR3 region is CASSFFNSQETQYF. The DNA of the CDR3 is TGTGCCAGCAGCTTTTTTAATTCACAAGAGACCCAGTACTTC.

This clone appeared once. The CDR3 DNA reads as TGTGCCAGCAGCCACCCGGGACAGTCGACTCACGAGCAGTACTTC. The encoded protein is CASSHPGQSTHEQYF. The J gene is TRBJ2-7, the V gene TRBV5-4; 7 bases align to TRBD1. CDR1 and CDR2 (germline): SGHNT, YYREEE (reference sequence). The CDR3 runs to 15 residues. Trimming at V came to 4 bases and at J to 5 bases, leaving 12 bases not matched to a gene.

This rearrangement joins TRBV5-1 to TRBJ2-3; perhaps D is TRBD1 or TRBD2 (5 bases each). V lost 4 bases and J 0 bases, leaving 18 bases between the germline ends. Germline CDR1 is SGHRS and CDR2 is YFSETQ. The CDR3 length is 17 residues. CDR3 in amino acids: CASSGRPAGSSTDTQYF. Here the CDR3 DNA reads TGCGCCAGCAGCGGACGTCCGGCAGGGAGTAGCACAGATACGCAGTATTTT.

The rearrangement links TRBV12-5 to TRBJ2-2; perhaps TRBD2 as D (6 bases). Trimming removed 2 bases at V and 7 bases at J, with 8 bases between. Germline V gene lookup returns CDR1 LGHNT and CDR2 FRNRAP. CDR3 length: 13 residues. In DNA form, the CDR3 reads TGTGCTAGTGGTTTGAGGGAGGTCGGGGAGCTGTTTTTT. It encodes CASGLREVGELFF.

This clone appeared a few times. The rearrangement uses TRBV5-1 and TRBJ1-2, with D possibly being TRBD1 (6 bases). The CDR3 contains 15 residues. The germline V gene has CDR1 SGHRS and CDR2 YFSETQ. V was cut by 2 bases and J by 1 base, with 12 bases left in between. Here the CDR3 reads CASSFAGGNNYGYTF. CDR3 coding DNA: TGCGCCAGCAGCTTCGCGGGGGGCAATAACTATGGCTACACCTTC.

This chain links TRBV5-3 with TRBJ1-2, with D maybe TRBD1 (5 bases). TRBV5-3 is assigned to the ORF class and has an uncertain function. This CDR3 region has 15 residues. V gave up 0 bases and J gave up 6 bases, with 15 bases separating them. The CDR3 region is CARSLGRRGTNGYTF. The DNA of the CDR3 is TGTGCCAGAAGCTTGGGTCGGAGGGGTACGAATGGCTACACCTTC.

This sequence joins TRBV18 and TRBJ2-3; 12 nucleotides line up with TRBD1. Germline V CDR1 and CDR2: KGHSH, LQKENI. Unmatched junction bases numbered 8, after V lost 6 bases and J lost 4 bases. The CDR3 contains 16 residues. The CDR3 DNA follows: TGTGCCAGCTCCGAACGCGGGACAGGGGGCTCAGATACGCAGTATTTT. Translated, it gives CASSERGTGGSDTQYF.

The V and J genes are TRBV6-1 and TRBJ2-7; D is unclear. Trimming stripped 6 bases from V and 1 base from J, with 16 bases between. Looked up from germline, CDR1 is MNHNS and CDR2 is SASEGT. The CDR3 has 15 residues. The chain's CDR3 is CASRAPPVDSYEQYF. The CDR3 nucleotides are TGTGCCAGCAGGGCTCCCCCTGTTGATTCCTACGAGCAGTACTTC.

In its sample, this clone was seen once. The J gene is TRBJ1-4, the V gene TRBV7-3; D gene ambiguous. CDR1 is SGHTA, CDR2 FQGTGA, per germline. Trimming cost V 5 bases and J 0 bases, with 16 bases left between them. This CDR3 comprises 17 residues. The CDR3 spells CASSPHPPLTTNEKLFF. The CDR3 DNA reads TGTGCCAGCAGCCCCCACCCGCCCTTGACAACTAATGAAAAACTGTTTTTT.

About this clone itself: The same CDR3 is also encoded by other DNA sequences in this sample. The J gene is TRBJ2-5, the V gene TRBV30; D is undetermined. This CDR3 spans 12 amino acids. Germline values: CDR1 GTSNPN, CDR2 SVGIG (reference sequence). V was cut by 2 bases and J by 5 bases, with 9 bases left in between. CDR3 amino acids: CAWSSAGETQYF. CDR3 bases: TGTGCCTGGAGTTCTGCCGGGGAGACCCAGTACTTC. Using reference TRBV30 and TRBJ2-5 for the parts outside the CDR3, the full variable domain is SQTIHQWPATLVQPVGSPLSLECTVEGTSNPNLYWYRQAAGRGLQLLFYSVGIGQISSEVPQNLSASRPQDRQFILSSKKLLLSDSGFYLCAWSSAGETQYFGPGTRLLVL.

This sequence joins TRBV5-1 and TRBJ2-2, with D unclear. V shed 4 bases and J shed 6 bases, with 10 bases lying between them. The CDR3 is 13 residues long. CDR1 is SGHRS, CDR2 YFSETQ, per germline. CDR3 sequence (DNA): TGCGCCAGCAGCCCCGGACCGTCCGGGGAGCTGTTTTTT. This encodes CASSPGPSGELFF.